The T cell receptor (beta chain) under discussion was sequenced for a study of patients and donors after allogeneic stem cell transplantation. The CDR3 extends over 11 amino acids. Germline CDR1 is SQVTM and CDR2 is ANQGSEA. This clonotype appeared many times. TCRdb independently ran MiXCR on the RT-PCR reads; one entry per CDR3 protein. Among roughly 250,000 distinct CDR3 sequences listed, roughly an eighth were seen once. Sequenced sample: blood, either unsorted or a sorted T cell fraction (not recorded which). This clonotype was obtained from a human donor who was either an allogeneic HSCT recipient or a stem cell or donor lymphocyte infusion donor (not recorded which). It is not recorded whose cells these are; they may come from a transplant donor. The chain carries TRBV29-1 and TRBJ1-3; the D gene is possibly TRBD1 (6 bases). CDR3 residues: CTGADGNTIYF. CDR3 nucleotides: TGCACGGGGGCGGATGGAAACACCATATATTTT.